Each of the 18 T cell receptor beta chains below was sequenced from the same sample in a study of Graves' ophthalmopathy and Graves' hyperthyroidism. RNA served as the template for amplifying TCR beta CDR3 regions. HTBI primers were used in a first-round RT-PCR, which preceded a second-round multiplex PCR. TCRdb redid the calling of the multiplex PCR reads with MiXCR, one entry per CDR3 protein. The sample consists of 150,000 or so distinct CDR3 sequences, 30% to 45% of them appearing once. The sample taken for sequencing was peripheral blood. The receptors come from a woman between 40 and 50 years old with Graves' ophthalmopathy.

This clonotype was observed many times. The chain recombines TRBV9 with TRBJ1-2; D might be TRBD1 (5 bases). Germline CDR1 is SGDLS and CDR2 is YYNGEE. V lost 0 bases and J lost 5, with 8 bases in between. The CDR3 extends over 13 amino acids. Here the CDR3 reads CASSVVEGYGYTF. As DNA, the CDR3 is TGTGCCAGCAGCGTAGTAGAGGGGTATGGCTACACCTTC. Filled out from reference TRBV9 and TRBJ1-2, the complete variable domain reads DSGVTQTPKHLITATGQRVTLRCSPRSGDLSVYWYQQSLDQGLQFLIQYYNGEERAKGNILERFSAQQFPDLHSELNLSSLELGDSALYFCASSVVEGYGYTFGSGTRLTVV.

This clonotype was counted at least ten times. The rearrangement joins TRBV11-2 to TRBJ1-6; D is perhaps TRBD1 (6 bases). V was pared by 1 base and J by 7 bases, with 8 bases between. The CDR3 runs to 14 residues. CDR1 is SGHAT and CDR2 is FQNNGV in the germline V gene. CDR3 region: CASSLGTGNSPLHF. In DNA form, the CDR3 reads TGTGCCAGCAGCTTAGGAACAGGGAATTCACCCCTCCACTTT.

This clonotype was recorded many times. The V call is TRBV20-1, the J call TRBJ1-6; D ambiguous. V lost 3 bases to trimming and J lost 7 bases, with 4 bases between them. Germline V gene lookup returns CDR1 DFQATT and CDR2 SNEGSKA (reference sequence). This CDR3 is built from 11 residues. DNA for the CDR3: TGCAGTGCTAGTTGGAATTCACCCCTCCACTTT. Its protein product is CSASWNSPLHF.

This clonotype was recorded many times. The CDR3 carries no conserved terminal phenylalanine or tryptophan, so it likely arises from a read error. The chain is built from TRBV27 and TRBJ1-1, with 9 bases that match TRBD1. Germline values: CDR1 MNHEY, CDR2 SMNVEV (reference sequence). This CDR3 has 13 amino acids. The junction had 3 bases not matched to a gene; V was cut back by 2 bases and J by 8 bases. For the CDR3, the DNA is TGTGCCAGCAGTTTAACAGGGGGCAGGGAAGCTTTCTCT. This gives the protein CASSLTGGREAFS.

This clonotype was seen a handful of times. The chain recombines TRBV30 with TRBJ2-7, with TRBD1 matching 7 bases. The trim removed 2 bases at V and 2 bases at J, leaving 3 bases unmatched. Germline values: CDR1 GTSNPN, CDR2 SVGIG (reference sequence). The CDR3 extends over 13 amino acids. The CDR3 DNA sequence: TGTGCCTGGAGTTCGGACAGGACCTACGAGCAGTACTTC. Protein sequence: CAWSSDRTYEQYF.

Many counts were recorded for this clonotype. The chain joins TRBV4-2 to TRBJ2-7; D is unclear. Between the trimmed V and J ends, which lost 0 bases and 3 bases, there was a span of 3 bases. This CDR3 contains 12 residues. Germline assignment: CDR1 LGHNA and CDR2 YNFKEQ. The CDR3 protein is CASSQDSYEQYF. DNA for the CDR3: TGTGCCAGCAGCCAAGACAGCTACGAGCAGTACTTC.

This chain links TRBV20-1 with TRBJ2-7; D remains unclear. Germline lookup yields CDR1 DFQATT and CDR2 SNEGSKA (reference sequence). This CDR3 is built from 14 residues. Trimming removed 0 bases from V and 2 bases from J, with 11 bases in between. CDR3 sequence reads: CSARDDPTAYEQYF. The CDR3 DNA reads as TGCAGTGCTAGAGATGACCCTACCGCCTACGAGCAGTACTTC.

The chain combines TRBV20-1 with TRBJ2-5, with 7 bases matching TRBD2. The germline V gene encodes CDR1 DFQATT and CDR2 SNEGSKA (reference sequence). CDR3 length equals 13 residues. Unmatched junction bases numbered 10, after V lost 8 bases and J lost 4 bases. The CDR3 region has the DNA TGCAGTCGGTACAGCGGGGCCGCAGAGACCCAGTACTTC. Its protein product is CSRYSGAAETQYF.

Here the CDR3 reads CSARVTGKVKSPLHF. The CDR3 DNA sequence: TGCAGTGCTAGGGTGACAGGGAAGGTTAAGTCACCCCTCCACTTT. The rearrangement joins TRBV20-1 to TRBJ1-6; 7 bases map to TRBD1. V gave up 3 bases and J gave up 10 bases; unmatched junction bases: 12. Germline V gene lookup returns CDR1 DFQATT and CDR2 SNEGSKA (reference sequence). The CDR3 has 15 amino acids.

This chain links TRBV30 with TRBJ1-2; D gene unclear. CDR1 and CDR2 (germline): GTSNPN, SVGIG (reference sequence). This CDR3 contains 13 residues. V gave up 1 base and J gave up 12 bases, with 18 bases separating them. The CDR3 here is CAWSASSQSKDTF. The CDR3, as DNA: TGTGCCTGGAGTGCATCGTCACAGAGCAAGGACACCTTC.

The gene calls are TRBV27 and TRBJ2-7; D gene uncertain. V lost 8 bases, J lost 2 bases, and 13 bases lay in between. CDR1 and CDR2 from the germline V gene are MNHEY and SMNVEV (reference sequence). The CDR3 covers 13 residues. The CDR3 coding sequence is TGTGCCAGCGGGTCGCATACGACCTACGAGCAGTACTTC. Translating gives CASGSHTTYEQYF.

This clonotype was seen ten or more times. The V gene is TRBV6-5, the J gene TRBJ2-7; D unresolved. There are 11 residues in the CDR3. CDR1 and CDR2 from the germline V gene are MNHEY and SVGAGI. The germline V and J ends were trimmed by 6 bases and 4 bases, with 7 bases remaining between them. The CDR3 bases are TGTGCCAGCAGGGGCAGTTACGAGCAGTACTTC. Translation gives CASRGSYEQYF.

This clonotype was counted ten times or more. The CDR3 DNA reads as TGCAGTGCCCGGACAGGGGGCCTTGAGACCCAGTACTTC. Protein: CSARTGGLETQYF. J is TRBJ2-5 and V is TRBV20-1; 11 positions agree with TRBD1. The CDR3 length is 13 residues. Germline V gene sequence: CDR1 DFQATT, CDR2 SNEGSKA (reference sequence). J gave up 5 bases and V 6 bases, and 5 bases lay outside the gene matches.

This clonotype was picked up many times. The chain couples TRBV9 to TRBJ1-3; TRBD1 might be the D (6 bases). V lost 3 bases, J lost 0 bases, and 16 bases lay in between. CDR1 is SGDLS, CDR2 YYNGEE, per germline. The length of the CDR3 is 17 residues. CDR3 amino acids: CASSDRPGTTSGNTIYF. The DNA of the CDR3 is TGTGCCAGCAGCGACCGACCCGGGACAACCTCTGGAAACACCATATATTTT.

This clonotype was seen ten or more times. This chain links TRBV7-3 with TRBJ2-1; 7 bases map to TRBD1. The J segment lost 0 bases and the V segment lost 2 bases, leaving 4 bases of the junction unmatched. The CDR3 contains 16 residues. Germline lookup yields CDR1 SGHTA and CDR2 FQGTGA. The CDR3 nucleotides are TGTGCCAGCAGCTTACAGGCAGGGGGCTCCTACAATGAGCAGTTCTTC. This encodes CASSLQAGGSYNEQFF.

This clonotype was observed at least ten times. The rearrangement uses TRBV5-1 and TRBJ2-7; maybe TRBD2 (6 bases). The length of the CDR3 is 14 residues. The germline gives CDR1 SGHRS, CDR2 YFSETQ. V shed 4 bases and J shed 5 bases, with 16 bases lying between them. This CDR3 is CASSHSWEEDEQYF. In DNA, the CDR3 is TGCGCCAGCAGCCACTCATGGGAGGAGGACGAGCAGTACTTC.

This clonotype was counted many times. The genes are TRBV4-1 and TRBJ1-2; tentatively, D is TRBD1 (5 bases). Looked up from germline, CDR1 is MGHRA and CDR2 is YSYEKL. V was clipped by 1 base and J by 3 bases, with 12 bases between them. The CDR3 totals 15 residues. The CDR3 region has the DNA TGCGCCAGCAGCCAAGGGAAGGGGTACGACTATGGCTACACCTTC. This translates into CASSQGKGYDYGYTF.

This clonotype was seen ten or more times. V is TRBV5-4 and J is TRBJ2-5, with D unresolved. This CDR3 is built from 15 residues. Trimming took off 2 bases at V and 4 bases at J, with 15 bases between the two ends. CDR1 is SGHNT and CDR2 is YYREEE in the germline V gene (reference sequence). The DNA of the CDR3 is TGTGCCAGCAGCTTCGGATGGGCAGCGACAGAGACCCAGTACTTC. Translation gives CASSFGWAATETQYF.